This T cell receptor (beta chain) was retrieved from a study of blood T cells in healthy people across ages (dated by TCRdb to about 2015). Broadly, across the study: Template switching captured roughly one uniquely barcoded TCR beta cDNA molecule per two T cells in model experiments. Age-related changes in TCR beta repertoire diversity were measured in the study by deep sequencing normalized with unique cDNA molecular identifiers. Two additional independent replicas of 1 million unique cDNA reads from the same blood draw were analyzed for two donors (one aged 18 to 30 and one aged 80 or older). To avoid experimental bias, donors of different ages were distributed randomly across sequencing lanes. The donors were split into four age groups: young (average about 15 years), middle-aged (nearly 40), aged (approximately 60) and long-lived (approximately 89).

Donors were 39 systemically healthy Caucasian individuals from Russia aged 6 to 90 years. Each donor gave 8.5 to 10 milliliters of peripheral blood, collected into EDTA-treated Vacutainer tubes. Ficoll-Paque density-gradient centrifugation was used to isolate PBMCs, with at least 7 million per sample. Total RNA was extracted from PBMCs with Trizol reagent, with at least 6 micrograms obtained per sample. Naive CD45RAhigh/CD27high T cell percentages were measured by flow cytometry on a PBMC aliquot from every donor. V and J lose 3 bases and 7 bases, and a span of 13 bases separates them. Per the germline V gene, MGHDK is the CDR1 and SYGVNS is the CDR2. The CDR3 holds 14 amino acids from the cysteine to the phenylalanine. Kept here is only the CDR3 DNA, which spans 42 bases and is read in frame from base 1. General conclusions and limits of the study: Total diversity estimates from one million sequenced T cells were considered lower bounds and underestimates. There was a strong correlation between observed TCR beta diversity and the percentage of naive T cells measured by flow cytometry. Because the CMV infection status of the donors was unknown, age-related changes in expanded clonotypes may potentially have been confounded. The long-lived group showed more naive CD4+ T cells, fewer expanded clones and increased TCR diversity than the aged group, suggesting age selection. Since profiling was done on bulk unsorted PBMCs, naive and antigen-experienced compartments could not be conclusively compared. As age increased, observed TCR beta diversity per million T cells dropped in a roughly linear way, and a significant reduction was already evident by age around 41.

The protocol used for the library was 5' RACE. Sequencing took place on an Illumina HiSeq 2500. A second about 7 to 12 cycle PCR used a sample-barcoded 5' primer and a J-beta primer mix. Each TCR beta cDNA molecule received a unique molecular identifier from a template-switch 5' adaptor carrying 12 random nucleotides. At least 2.5 million CDR3-containing paired-end reads were obtained from each sample. First-strand cDNA synthesis was performed from all RNA using the Mint cDNA synthesis kit, with priming by a TRBC-specific oligonucleotide. Following uracil-DNA glycosylase treatment, a first 18-cycle PCR with universal primers M1SS and BC2_uni_R was performed on all cDNA. In the original analysis: For normalization, 1 million high-quality reads, each with a distinct molecular identifier, were randomly selected from each sample. Reads sharing molecular identifiers were discarded rather than binned into consensus sequences. MiTCR, with a Q25 quality threshold and the strictest error-elimination algorithm, was used for CDR3 identification, clonotype clustering and error correction. A nonparametric unseen species model with Euler transformation was used to estimate a lower bound on total TCR beta diversity. TCRdb trimmed public reads at Q25 via fastp, called clones via MiXCR and kept in-frame beta chains. Every distinct CDR3 protein forms one entry, paired with its most common genes and DNA. The V and J calls were determined by TCRdb, not by the authors. The table for this sample lists 1.2 million to 1.5 million distinct CDR3 sequences; approximately 63% of them were counted only once. The leading ten clones occupy under 8.5% of the sample.

Regarding this clonotype: Its antigen has not been determined. Qualities for individual bases were not recorded, and no much larger clone is one base off.

In this chain, TRBV25-1 is recombined with TRBJ1-5, with no reliable assignment of the D segment. The source is a man aged 18 to 30 in good health. The specimen was blood. The CDR3 is CASSEALPGQPQHF. The nucleotides read TGTGCCAGCAGTGAGGCCCTCCCGGGGCAGCCCCAGCATTTT. When the CDR3 is completed using the reference TRBV25-1 and TRBJ1-5 genes on either side, the full variable domain is EADIYQTPRYLVIGTGKKITLECSQTMGHDKMYWYQQDPGMELHLIHYSYGVNSTEKGDLSSESTVSRIRTEHFPLTLESARPSHTSQYLCASSEALPGQPQHFGDGTRLSIL.